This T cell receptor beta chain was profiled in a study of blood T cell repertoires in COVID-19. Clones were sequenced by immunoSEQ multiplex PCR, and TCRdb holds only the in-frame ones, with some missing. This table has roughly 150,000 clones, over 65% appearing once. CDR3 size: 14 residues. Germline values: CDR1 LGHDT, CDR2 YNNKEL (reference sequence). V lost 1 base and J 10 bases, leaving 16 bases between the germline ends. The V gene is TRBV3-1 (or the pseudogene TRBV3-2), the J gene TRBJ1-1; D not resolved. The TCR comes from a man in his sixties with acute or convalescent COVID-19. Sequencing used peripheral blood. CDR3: CASSQGRGKTGAFF. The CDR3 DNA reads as TGTGCCAGCAGCCAAGGTCGAGGAAAAACGGGAGCTTTCTTT.